Following are 16 T cell receptor beta chains from one sample sequenced in a study of T cells in Graves' hyperthyroidism and ophthalmopathy. Researchers took RNA transcripts and amplified the TCR beta CDR3 regions from them. The primer set for the first-round RT-PCR of the TCR CDR3 was HTBI. MiXCR was run by TCRdb on the multiplex PCR reads, yielding one entry per CDR3 protein. The top ten hold roughly 13% of the sample, which has hundreds of thousands of distinct CDR3 sequences, roughly 15% seen once. The source material was blood. The receptor source for this set is a man between 18 and 35 years old with Graves' ophthalmopathy.

The sample holds a few counts of this clonotype. A much larger clone sits a single nucleotide away, making a read error possible. The DNA is left out, because the CDR3 cannot be placed on it with certainty; the CDR3 is given as TCRdb lists it. V is TRBV30 and J is TRBJ2-7. CDR1 and CDR2 from the germline V gene are GTSNPN and SVGIG (reference sequence). Both ends counted, the CDR3 spans 14 residues. CDR3 protein: CAWSVGGGSYEQHF.

This clonotype was seen many times. The rearrangement links TRBV27 to TRBJ1-5, with TRBD1 as a possible D gene (5 bases). Deletions cut 6 bases from V and 1 base from J, with 10 bases between. Germline CDR1 reads MNHEY; CDR2 reads SMNVEV (reference sequence). The CDR3 contains 14 residues. Written as DNA, the CDR3 is TGTGCCAGCAGGGCAGGGCCAAGCAATCAGCCCCAGCATTTT. Protein sequence: CASRAGPSNQPQHF.

As to this clonotype: Mismatch with germline at one junction end may stem from a read error. The chain has TRBV12-3 or TRBV12-4 and TRBJ2-6; no firm D call. The CDR3 consists of 15 residues. DNA for the CDR3: TGTGCCAGCAGTTTACAGGCTTCTGGGGTCAACGTCCTGACTTTC. This gives the protein CASSLQASGVNVLTF.

This clonotype was seen repeatedly, ten times or more. The rearrangement joins TRBV2 to TRBJ1-3; D possibly corresponds to TRBD1 (6 bases). Germline V gives CDR1 SNHLY, CDR2 FYNNEI. The germline V and J ends were trimmed by 5 bases and 6 bases, with 14 bases remaining between them. This CDR3 comprises 14 residues. CDR3 sequence (DNA): TGTGCCAGCAGTAACGGACAGTCGACAAACACCATATATTTT. Encoded protein: CASSNGQSTNTIYF.

This clonotype has ten or more counts. V usage is TRBV7-9 and J usage is TRBJ1-6; 8 bases are a match to TRBD1. With 4 bases clipped from V and 10 bases from J, the junction kept 6 bases outside the gene matches. CDR1 and CDR2 from the germline V gene are SEHNR and FQNEAQ (reference sequence). The CDR3 covers 14 residues. CDR3 in amino acids: CASSWDRWQSPLHF. The CDR3 DNA is TGTGCCAGCAGCTGGGACAGGTGGCAATCACCCCTCCACTTT.

This clonotype was seen many times. The chain links TRBV7-2 to TRBJ1-1; 7 bases are shared with TRBD1. Per the germline V gene, CDR1 is SGHTA and CDR2 is FQGNSA. This CDR3 comprises 14 residues. The trim removed 4 bases at V and 7 bases at J, leaving 9 bases unmatched. This CDR3 is CASSSGTAVNEAFF. The CDR3 bases are TGTGCCAGCAGCTCCGGGACAGCAGTAAATGAAGCTTTCTTT. Drawing the rest from reference TRBV7-2 and TRBJ1-1, the complete variable domain is GAGVSQSPSNKVTEKGKDVELRCDPISGHTALYWYRQSLGQGLEFLIYFQGNSAPDKSGLPSDRFSAERTGGSVSTLTIQRTQQEDSAVYLCASSSGTAVNEAFFGQGTRLTVV.

This clonotype was observed many times. The rearrangement links TRBV24-1 to TRBJ2-4; the match to TRBD1 covers 7 bases. Germline loops: CDR1 KGHDR, CDR2 SFDVKD. This CDR3 contains 13 residues. Trimming at V came to 9 bases and at J to 1 base, leaving 2 bases not matched to a gene. CDR3 coding DNA: TGTGCCACCCAGGGGGACGCCAAAAACATTCAGTACTTC. This encodes CATQGDAKNIQYF.

The table lists this clonotype with a few counts. The J gene is TRBJ1-2, the V gene TRBV29-1; D is unclear. The germline V gene encodes CDR1 SQVTM and CDR2 ANQGSEA. Trimming stripped 2 bases from V and 4 bases from J, with 11 bases between. CDR3 size: 13 residues. The DNA for the CDR3 is TGCAGCGTTGAACTGACAAGTATCTATGGCTACACCTTC. Translated: CSVELTSIYGYTF.

Of note for this clonotype: A much larger clone lies a single base off, so this may be a read error. V is TRBV5-1 and J is TRBJ2-1; TRBD2 is a possible D gene (6 bases). V was trimmed by 4 bases and J by 5 bases, leaving 13 bases between them. CDR3 length: 14 residues. Germline CDR1 SGHRS, CDR2 YFSETQ. In DNA, the CDR3 is TGCGCCAGCAGCCCTAATGGGGAGGACAATGAGCAGTTCTTC. It codes for CASSPNGEDNEQFF.

This clonotype was recorded at least ten times. V is TRBV13 and J is TRBJ2-7, with D unclear. There are 14 residues in the CDR3. Between the trimmed V and J ends, which lost 5 bases and 7 bases, there was a span of 18 bases. Per the germline V gene, CDR1 is PRHDT and CDR2 is FYEKMQ (reference sequence). The CDR3 nucleotides read TGTGCCAGCAGCCCGCAAGTCGTGGTGGGGGAGCAGTACTTC. Its protein is CASSPQVVVGEQYF. Full variable domain (missing parts from reference TRBV13 and TRBJ2-7): AAGVIQSPRHLIKEKRETATLKCYPIPRHDTVYWYQQGPGQDPQFLISFYEKMQSDKGSIPDRFSAQQFSDYHSELNMSSLELGDSALYFCASSPQVVVGEQYFGPGTRLTVT.

This clonotype was found many times. The chain uses TRBV24-1 and TRBJ1-4; D is unresolved. Trimming removed 6 bases at V and 3 bases at J, with 7 bases between. CDR3 length equals 13 residues. Germline lookup yields CDR1 KGHDR and CDR2 SFDVKD. DNA for the CDR3: TGTGCCACCAGTACGGGATCTAATGAAAAACTGTTTTTT. This encodes CATSTGSNEKLFF.

Many counts were recorded for this clonotype. The chain has TRBV7-2 and TRBJ2-3; D not resolved. Trimming stripped 7 bases from V and 3 bases from J, with 14 bases between. This CDR3 has 14 residues. Germline CDR1 reads SGHTA; CDR2 reads FQGNSA. CDR3 DNA: TGTGCCAGCACACTCGCGACTGGGACAGATACGCAGTATTTT. It translates to CASTLATGTDTQYF. Full variable domain (remainder filled in from reference TRBV7-2 and TRBJ2-3): GAGVSQSPSNKVTEKGKDVELRCDPISGHTALYWYRQSLGQGLEFLIYFQGNSAPDKSGLPSDRFSAERTGGSVSTLTIQRTQQEDSAVYLCASTLATGTDTQYFGPGTRLTVL.

This clonotype was counted ten times or more. V and J are TRBV12-3 or TRBV12-4 and TRBJ2-5, with D possibly TRBD2 on 5 matching bases. The CDR3 is 11 residues long. Between the trimmed V and J ends, which lost 8 bases and 6 bases, there was a span of 10 bases. This chain's CDR3 is CASGSGKTQYF. The CDR3, as DNA: TGTGCCAGCGGGAGTGGAAAGACCCAGTACTTC.

This clonotype was picked up many times. The chain is built from TRBV6-1 and TRBJ2-3; 8 nucleotides agree with TRBD2. J gave up 8 bases and V 1 base, and 8 bases lay outside the gene matches. The CDR3 contains 15 residues. The V gene's germline CDR1 is MNHNS and CDR2 SASEGT. The CDR3 is CASSEVAGGGGTQYF. CDR3 sequence (DNA): TGTGCCAGCAGTGAAGTTGCGGGGGGCGGTGGTACGCAGTATTTT.

This clonotype was recorded at least ten times. The chain joins TRBV12-3 or TRBV12-4 to TRBJ1-1, with 9 bases lining up with TRBD1. CDR3 length equals 13 residues. V was clipped by 5 bases and J by 8 bases; unmatched bases: 6. CDR3 loop: CASSPGTGNEAFF. The CDR3 coding sequence is TGTGCCAGCAGTCCCGGGACAGGGAACGAAGCTTTCTTT.

This clonotype was counted many times. CDR3: CASSFDPLRSEAFF. As DNA, the CDR3 is TGTGCCAGCAGCTTTGACCCTCTCCGATCTGAAGCTTTCTTT. This chain uses TRBV7-9 with TRBJ1-1, with D uncertain. The CDR3 runs to 14 residues. CDR1 SEHNR and CDR2 FQNEAQ come from the germline V gene (reference sequence). The germline V and J ends were trimmed by 3 bases and 6 bases, with 14 bases remaining between them.